The sequence of this TCR beta chain was determined in a study of vaccination and CD4 T cells after COVID-19. In the study overall: Overlapping SARS-CoV-2, HCoV-NL63, HCoV-OC43 and HCoV-229E spike peptides stimulated the cells.

Study outcomes and limitations: The study found median SARS-CoV-2-reactive clonotypes rising from 21 to 38, not significantly. Nearly all convalescent vaccine-specific clones, 304 of 307, recognized only SARS-CoV-2 spike. Relatively few convalescent patients and no early post-infection timepoints were analyzed.

With regard to this clonotype: Its target is not known.

As to treatment: approximately 9-day PBMC culture with coronavirus spike peptide pools or control peptides (ViraFEST assay). Sequenced with the Oncomine TCR Beta short-read assay was DNA taken from cultured CD4+ T cells. Each CDR3 protein is one row after TCRdb ran MiXCR on the PCR reads. The sample has about 8,000 distinct CDR3 sequences, less than 60% seen once. V lost 6 bases to trimming and J lost 3 bases; unmatched junction nucleotides: 10. The CDR3 spans 16 residues. Germline V gene lookup returns CDR1 MNHEY and CDR2 SVGEGT. The rearrangement uses TRBV6-2 or TRBV6-3 and TRBJ1-5; TRBD1 matches 8 bases. The sequence derives from a human donor who had recovered from COVID-19. The sequenced sample consisted of CD4+ T cells from blood, cultured in vitro. The CDR3 loop reads CASSPGGAVPNQPQHF. The CDR3 nucleotides read TGTGCCAGCAGCCCAGGGGGCGCGGTTCCCAATCAGCCCCAGCATTTT.